The entry below gives a single TCR beta chain sequence along with its context. This clone was recorded a few times. It has no known antigen specificity. There are no base qualities to consult, and no much larger clone falls within one base. The entire isolated RNA was reverse transcribed using the High Capacity cDNA Reverse Transcription Kit, and thus expressed TCRB transcripts were sequenced. Deep immunoSEQ sequencing was applied to naive, central memory and regulatory T cell samples, giving an average of roughly 3.6 million total reads per sample. After sorted cells were lysed in RLT buffer, RNA was extracted with DNase-treated RNeasy Micro or Mini kits, with the choice depending on cell number. Each cell subset was processed on its own to prevent cross-contamination, while patient and healthy donor samples were processed together. TCRB sequences were amplified from cDNA with the immunoSEQ multiplex PCR, producing 87-bp fragments spanning the CDR3 region. Sequencing of the amplicons was done on the Illumina HiSeq platform. Under the source paper's analysis protocol: PCR bias was computationally corrected using synthetic template baselines, reads within Hamming distance 2 were collapsed, and singletons that could not be merged were discarded. Reads were aligned against IMGT to assign V, D and J genes, CDR3 length and insertions or deletions at six rearrangement sites. Within each subset, clonotype counts were normalized to sorted cell number, after which true diversity and Gini coefficients were computed with the tcR R package. The overlap coefficient, calculated on TCRB nucleotide sequences, was used to quantify repertoire sharing. TCRdb took this table from immuneACCESS and kept in-frame rearrangements with V and J called. Such tables lack part of the clones; where checked against another copy, unresolved V genes explain under half of the gap, and the rest is unexplained. That table gives V, J and clone size, and the DNA gave D and trimming. The sample data list some 70,000 clones, and approximately 50% of these were observed just once. Roughly 0.65% of the sample lies in the top ten.

The sample belongs to a study of beta chain features in type 1 diabetes (dated by TCRdb to the late 2010s). As for the study more broadly: Patients and healthy donors did not differ in mean age, gender distribution, total cell number or subset yield. A total of about 99,000,000 sorted cells were examined across all samples, and RNA yield correlated strongly with the number of cells per subset. The study compared the TCRB repertoires of sorted circulating CD4+ T cell subsets in recently diagnosed type 1 diabetes patients with those in matched healthy donors. Regulatory and stem cell-like memory subsets were isolated from only 8 patients and about eight healthy donors, whereas naive and central memory subsets came from all 28 donors. Findings and caveats that apply to the study as a whole: At VDJ recombination sites, type 1 diabetes patients had fewer insertions and more deleted nucleotides, which implies abnormalities in thymic rearrangement. Because cDNA was sequenced instead of genomic DNA, highly expressing activated cells could be over-represented, though the groups showed no difference in activation or CD3 levels. Because small numbers of individuals were included in the HLA sub-analyses, any influence of HLA type on TCRB rearrangement was left unresolved. Naive, central memory and regulatory TCRB repertoires appeared to be more similar among patients than among healthy donors. In all four CD4+ subsets, TCRB CDR3 length was moderately but significantly shorter in type 1 diabetes patients. Shorter templates might be favored by PCR, yet because patient and control samples were amplified and corrected together, any such skew would affect both groups equally.

Here V drops 1 base and J drops 6 bases, and the junction holds 5 bases not matched to any gene. Based on the germline V gene (reference sequence), the CDR1 and CDR2 sequences are MNHNY and SVGAGI. The CDR3 covers 15 residues, taking in both the cysteine and the phenylalanine. CDR3 DNA is the only sequence kept; it has 45 bases, read in frame from the first base. Each donor gave one peripheral blood draw, averaging roughly 100 mL, which was collected into heparinised tubes. Using a panel that included CD45RO, CCR7, CD25, CD127, CD95 and CD27, naive, central memory, regulatory and stem cell-like memory CD4+ T cells were sorted on a BD FACSAria II. All sorted populations exceeded 98% purity. PBMCs were isolated immediately by Lymphoprep density gradient centrifugation and stained directly without culture. So that batch effects would be minimized, each experiment stained and sorted samples in pairs, pairing one healthy donor with one patient.

The receptor comes from a man aged 25 to 40 with type 1 diabetes. Recombination linked TRBV6-6 to TRBJ2-2; 7 of the junction bases match TRBD1. Sequences were obtained from central memory CD4+ T cells from blood. Read as DNA, the sequence is TGTGCCAGCAGTTACTTTTCAGGGGGTGCCGGGGAGCTGTTTTTT. Its protein is CASSYFSGGAGELFF.